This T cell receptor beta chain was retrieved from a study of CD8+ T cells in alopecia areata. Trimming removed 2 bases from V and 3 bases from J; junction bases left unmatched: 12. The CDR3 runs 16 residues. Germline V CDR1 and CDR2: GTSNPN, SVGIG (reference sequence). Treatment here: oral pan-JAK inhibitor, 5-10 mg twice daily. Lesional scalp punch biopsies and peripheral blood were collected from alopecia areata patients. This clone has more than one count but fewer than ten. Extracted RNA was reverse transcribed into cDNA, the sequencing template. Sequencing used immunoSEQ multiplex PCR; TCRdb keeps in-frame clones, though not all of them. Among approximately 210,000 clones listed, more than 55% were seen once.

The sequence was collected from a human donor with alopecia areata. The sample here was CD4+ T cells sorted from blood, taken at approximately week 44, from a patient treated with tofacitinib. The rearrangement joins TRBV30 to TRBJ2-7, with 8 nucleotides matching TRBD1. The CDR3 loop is CAWSSPSGGLRYEQYF. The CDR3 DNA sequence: TGTGCCTGGAGTTCGCCCTCAGGGGGCTTACGCTACGAGCAGTACTTC.